This T cell receptor beta chain derives from a study of cytomegalovirus exposure and HLA in healthy donors. In the study overall: Early on, a data release was issued that held 85 million to 95 million unique TCRs from HLA-typed donors. Study observations and caveats: Reports indicated that the classifier achieved high specificity and sensitivity in diagnosing cytomegalovirus status. It was assumed in the presence/absence analyses that sequencing depth was roughly uniform across donors. It has been reported that TCR beta sequences accurately predicted the HLA-A and HLA-B alleles of most subjects.

The sample holds a few counts of this clone. Its antigen is unknown. 13 Jbeta primers and 60 Vbeta primers were used for the PCR. Generated by immunoSEQ multiplex PCR, the TCRdb table keeps only in-frame clones and is missing some. Of 150,000 to 200,000 clones in the sample, around 79% are singletons; the top ten hold approximately 1.5%. The source of this sequence is a girl aged 5-17 years in good health and CMV-seropositive. Sequencing input: PBMCs.

DNA of the CDR3: TGTGCCAGCAGTTACTCGCAGGCGCCCTCCTACGAGCAGTACTTC. This gives the protein CASSYSQAPSYEQYF. The chain recombines TRBV6-5 with TRBJ2-7; D not certain. Germline V gene sequence: CDR1 MNHEY, CDR2 SVGAGI. The CDR3 is 15 residues long. V was shortened by 0 bases and J by 0 bases, with 9 bases between the two germline ends.